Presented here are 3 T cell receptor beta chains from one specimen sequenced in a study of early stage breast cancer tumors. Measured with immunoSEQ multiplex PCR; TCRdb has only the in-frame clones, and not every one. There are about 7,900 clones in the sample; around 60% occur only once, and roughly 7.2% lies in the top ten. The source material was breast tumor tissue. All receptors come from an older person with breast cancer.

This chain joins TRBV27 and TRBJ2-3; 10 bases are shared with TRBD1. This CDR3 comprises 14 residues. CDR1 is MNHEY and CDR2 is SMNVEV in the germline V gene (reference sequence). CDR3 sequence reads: CVTEPRTGGNTQYF. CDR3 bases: TGTGTCACAGAACCTCGGACAGGGGGAAATACGCAGTATTTT.

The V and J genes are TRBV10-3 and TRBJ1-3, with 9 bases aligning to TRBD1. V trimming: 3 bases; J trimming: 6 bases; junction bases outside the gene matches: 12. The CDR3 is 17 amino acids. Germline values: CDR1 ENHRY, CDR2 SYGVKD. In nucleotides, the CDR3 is TGTGCCATCAGTGACCCCTATTACAGGGGGCGGGAAAACACCATATATTTT. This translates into CAISDPYYRGRENTIYF.

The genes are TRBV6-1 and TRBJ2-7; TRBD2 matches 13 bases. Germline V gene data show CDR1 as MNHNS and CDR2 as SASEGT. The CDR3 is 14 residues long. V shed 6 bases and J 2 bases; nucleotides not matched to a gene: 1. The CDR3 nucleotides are TGTGCCAGCAGCGGACTAGCGGGGGCCTACGAGCAGTACTTC. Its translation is CASSGLAGAYEQYF.